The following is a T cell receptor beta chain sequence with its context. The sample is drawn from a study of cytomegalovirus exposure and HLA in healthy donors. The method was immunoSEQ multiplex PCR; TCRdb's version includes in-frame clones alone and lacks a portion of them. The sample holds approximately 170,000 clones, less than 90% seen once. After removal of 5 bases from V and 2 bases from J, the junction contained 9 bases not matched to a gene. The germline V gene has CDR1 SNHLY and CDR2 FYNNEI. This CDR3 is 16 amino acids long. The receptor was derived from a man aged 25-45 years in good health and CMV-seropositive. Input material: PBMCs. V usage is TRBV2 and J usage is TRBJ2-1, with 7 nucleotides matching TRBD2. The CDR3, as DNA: TGTGCCAGCAGTCCCTCTGGGGGGGTCGCCTACAATGAGCAGTTCTTC. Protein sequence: CASSPSGGVAYNEQFF. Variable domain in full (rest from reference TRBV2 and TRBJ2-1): EPEVTQTPSHQVTQMGQEVILRCVPISNHLYFYWYRQILGQKVEFLVSFYNNEISEKSEIFDDQFSVERPDGSNFTLKIRSTKLEDSAMYFCASSPSGGVAYNEQFFGPGTRLTVL.